The 15 T cell receptor beta chains below were found in one sample sequenced in a study of human T cells and chemical hapten exposure (dated by TCRdb to the early 2020s). The library was produced with RACE. Sequencing relied on a NextSeq 500. TCRdb trimmed public reads at Q25 via fastp, called clones via MiXCR and kept in-frame beta chains. Duplicate CDR3 protein sequences are folded into a single record with the most common DNA and genes. This sample is represented by 85,000 or so distinct CDR3 sequences; approximately 11% of them were singletons. The leading ten clones occupy 4% to 5.5% of the sample. Interpreted using the paper, the time point label stands for: patch test 1, 2 weeks after DPC sensitization. The treatment or condition label of this sample denotes: therapeutic diphenylcyclopropenone sensitization with weekly scalp DPC. Source: whole blood, taken in connection with sensitization to the hapten diphenylcyclopropenone (DPC). Receptors originate from a woman aged 45 to 65 with alopecia areata. Some clones in this sample may be carry-over from other donors' samples.

This chain joins TRBV20-1 and TRBJ2-4, with D possibly TRBD1 on 6 matching bases. Between the trimmed V and J ends, which lost 6 bases and 6 bases, there was a span of 15 bases. This CDR3 contains 13 residues. Germline V gene sequence: CDR1 DFQATT, CDR2 SNEGSKA (reference sequence). In DNA, the CDR3 is TGCAGTGCCGTGACAGGAGCTGGAAACATTCAGTACTTC. Its protein product is CSAVTGAGNIQYF.

The chain couples TRBV5-6 to TRBJ2-7, with D possibly called TRBD1 or TRBD2 (5 bases each). V was trimmed by 6 bases and J by 1 base, leaving 14 bases between them. This CDR3 has 14 residues. The germline gives CDR1 SGHDT, CDR2 YYEEEE. The CDR3 reads CASTGDLGSYEQYF. The CDR3 coding sequence is TGTGCCAGCACCGGGGACCTTGGATCCTACGAGCAGTACTTC.

This clonotype appeared a few times. The V and J genes are TRBV9 and TRBJ2-7; D not resolved. Trimming removed 4 bases at V and 6 bases at J, with 8 bases between. Per the germline V gene, CDR1 is SGDLS and CDR2 is YYNGEE. The CDR3 contains 11 residues. DNA of the CDR3: TGTGCCAGCAGCCTCCGCTCCGAGCAGTACTTC. Protein: CASSLRSEQYF.

This clonotype was observed at least ten times. The CDR3 loop reads CASSFQGATGELFF. The CDR3, as DNA: TGTGCCAGCAGCTTCCAGGGGGCGACCGGGGAGCTGTTTTTT. The chain has TRBV7-2 and TRBJ2-2, with 8 bases identical to TRBD1. V shed 3 bases, J shed 5 bases, and the junction held 2 bases outside the gene matches. Looked up from germline, CDR1 is SGHTA and CDR2 is FQGNSA. The CDR3 consists of 14 residues.

The chain has TRBV2 and TRBJ1-2, with unresolved D. Looked up from germline, CDR1 is SNHLY and CDR2 is FYNNEI. The length of the CDR3 is 15 residues. Trimming took 3 bases from V and 4 from J, leaving 15 bases between them. CDR3 in amino acids: CASSDRAGPLYGYTF. CDR3 in DNA: TGTGCCAGCAGTGATAGGGCAGGCCCCCTCTATGGCTACACCTTC.

This rearrangement joins TRBV20-1 to TRBJ2-3; D unclear. The CDR3 covers 16 residues. The V end lost 0 bases, the J end lost 0 bases, and 13 bases lay between the germline ends. CDR1 is DFQATT, CDR2 SNEGSKA, per germline (reference sequence). The CDR3 DNA reads as TGCAGTGCTAGAGATCGTGTCGGAGTCAGCACAGATACGCAGTATTTT. Translation gives CSARDRVGVSTDTQYF.

The chain links TRBV6-5 to TRBJ2-4, with D possibly being TRBD1 or TRBD2 (5 bases each). V was clipped by 5 bases and J by 5 bases, with 13 bases between them. CDR1 and CDR2 from the germline V gene are MNHEY and SVGAGI. The CDR3 has 14 amino acids. CDR3: CASSTLGRQNIQYF. The CDR3 coding sequence is TGTGCCAGCAGTACTTTGGGACGGCAAAACATTCAGTACTTC.

There are a few counts of this clonotype. This sequence joins TRBV5-1 and TRBJ1-4, with 8 bases matching TRBD1. There are 15 residues in the CDR3. Germline CDR1 and CDR2: SGHRS and YFSETQ. V trimming: 4 bases; J trimming: 7 bases; junction bases outside the gene matches: 9. CDR3 in amino acids: CASSPSGTGSEKLFF. The CDR3 DNA reads TGCGCCAGCAGCCCCTCCGGGACAGGCTCTGAAAAACTGTTTTTT.

The sample holds many counts of this clonotype. The chain carries TRBV28 and TRBJ2-2, with 8 positions matching TRBD2. CDR1 is MDHEN, CDR2 SYDVKM, per germline. CDR3 length: 15 amino acids. Trimming at V came to 6 bases and at J to 5 bases, leaving 8 bases not matched to a gene. The DNA for the CDR3 is TGTGCCAGCAGCCTGACTAGCGCCACAACCGGGGAGCTGTTTTTT. Its protein is CASSLTSATTGELFF.

This clonotype has a count of ten or more. The V and J genes are TRBV29-1 and TRBJ1-5; D not resolved. CDR3 size: 14 residues. CDR1 SQVTM and CDR2 ANQGSEA come from the germline V gene. V was trimmed by 4 bases and J by 2 bases, leaving 12 bases between them. The CDR3 here is CSVANGLGNQPQHF. In DNA, the CDR3 is TGCAGCGTTGCTAACGGGTTGGGCAATCAGCCCCAGCATTTT.

This clonotype was detected many times. The genes are TRBV20-1 and TRBJ2-4; 8 bases agree with TRBD1. The length of the CDR3 is 18 residues. Germline V CDR1 and CDR2: DFQATT, SNEGSKA (reference sequence). V dropped 0 bases and J dropped 0; count of bases not matched to a gene: 10. For the CDR3, the DNA is TGCAGTGCTAGAGATGCACGGACAGGGAGACTAGCCAAAAACATTCAGTACTTC. Amino acids: CSARDARTGRLAKNIQYF.

The chain couples TRBV7-2 to TRBJ2-7; possibly TRBD2 for D (6 bases). This CDR3 contains 16 residues. From germline, CDR1 is SGHTA and CDR2 FQGNSA. The ends were cut back, 5 bases at V and 6 bases at J, with 23 bases in the middle. The CDR3 nucleotides are TGTGCCAGCAGCGCGAGAGGTACGGGGAGGCCGTCCGAGCAGTACTTC. This gives the protein CASSARGTGRPSEQYF. Full variable domain (missing parts from reference TRBV7-2 and TRBJ2-7): GAGVSQSPSNKVTEKGKDVELRCDPISGHTALYWYRQSLGQGLEFLIYFQGNSAPDKSGLPSDRFSAERTGGSVSTLTIQRTQQEDSAVYLCASSARGTGRPSEQYFGPGTRLTVT.

V is TRBV19 and J is TRBJ1-4; perhaps TRBD1 as D (6 bases). V was pared by 6 bases and J by 4 bases, with 12 bases between. The length of the CDR3 is 14 residues. CDR1 LNHDA and CDR2 SQIVND come from the germline V gene (reference sequence). CDR3 sequence reads: CASSNRAGNEKLFF. The DNA for the CDR3 is TGTGCCAGTAGCAACAGGGCGGGTAATGAAAAACTGTTTTTT.

This clonotype occurred many times. The chain carries TRBV10-3 and TRBJ1-2; no reliable D call. Germline V gene sequence: CDR1 ENHRY, CDR2 SYGVKD. V lost 3 bases and J lost 2, with 4 bases in between. The CDR3 has 12 residues. CDR3 sequence reads: CAISDTNYGYTF. The CDR3 DNA sequence: TGTGCCATCAGTGATACCAACTATGGCTACACCTTC.

This chain joins TRBV28 and TRBJ2-7; the D call may be TRBD1 or TRBD2 (5 bases each). The germline CDR1 and CDR2 sequences are MDHEN and SYDVKM. The CDR3 spans 14 residues. V was cut by 7 bases and J by 3 bases, with 16 bases left in between. The CDR3 region has the DNA TGTGCCAGCAAAGGGGCCCCGGGGTTCTACGAGCAGTACTTC. The encoded protein is CASKGAPGFYEQYF. The whole variable domain, filled in from reference TRBV28 and TRBJ2-7, reads DVKVTQSSRYLVKRTGEKVFLECVQDMDHENMFWYRQDPGLGLRLIYFSYDVKMKEKGDIPEGYSVSREKKERFSLILESASTNQTSMYLCASKGAPGFYEQYFGPGTRLTVT.